Presented here are 14 T cell receptor beta chains from one specimen sequenced in a study of cytomegalovirus exposure and HLA in healthy donors. PCR used 60 Vbeta primers and 13 Jbeta primers. Data came from immunoSEQ multiplex PCR; TCRdb stores just in-frame clones and leaves some out. The sample holds roughly 110,000 clones; under 80% are singletons and the top ten take 4% to 4.5%. The sequencing input was PBMCs. These receptors originate from a middle-aged woman in good health and CMV-seropositive.

This CDR3 is CASRPPGQAYEQYF. The CDR3 nucleotides are TGTGCCAGCAGGCCCCCGGGACAGGCCTACGAGCAGTACTTC. The chain carries TRBV6-5 and TRBJ2-7; 8 bases agree with TRBD1. The CDR3 has 14 amino acids. Trimming cost V 6 bases and J 2 bases; bases outside gene matches: 6. Germline V lookup: CDR1 MNHEY, CDR2 SVGAGI.

The chain combines TRBV5-1 with TRBJ2-7, with a tentative D call TRBD1 (5 bases). This CDR3 contains 12 residues. V dropped 4 bases and J dropped 6 bases, with 11 bases sitting between them. Germline assignment: CDR1 SGHRS and CDR2 YFSETQ. Written as DNA, the CDR3 is TGCGCCAGCAGCCCAGACAGTTTCGAGCAGTACTTC. Protein sequence: CASSPDSFEQYF.

In its sample, this clone was seen a few times. The chain carries TRBV7-9 and TRBJ2-3; 10 nucleotides line up with TRBD2. The CDR3 extends over 17 amino acids. Per the germline V gene, CDR1 is SEHNR and CDR2 is FQNEAQ (reference sequence). After removal of 3 bases from V and 1 base from J, the junction contained 7 bases not matched to a gene. The CDR3: CASSFGLAVFGTDTQYF. For the CDR3, the DNA is TGTGCCAGCAGCTTCGGACTAGCGGTTTTTGGCACAGATACGCAGTATTTT.

The V gene is TRBV18, the J gene TRBJ2-7, with no clear D. Deletions cut 2 bases from V and 6 bases from J, with 14 bases between. The germline CDR1 and CDR2 sequences are KGHSH and LQKENI. CDR3 length equals 14 residues. CDR3 loop: CASSPESGFVEQYF. The CDR3 DNA sequence: TGTGCCAGCTCACCAGAGTCAGGTTTCGTCGAGCAGTACTTC. Combining the CDR3 with reference TRBV18 and TRBJ2-7 gives the whole variable domain NAGVMQNPRHLVRRRGQEARLRCSPMKGHSHVYWYRQLPEEGLKFMVYLQKENIIDESGMPKERFSAEFPKEGPSILRIQQVVRGDSAAYFCASSPESGFVEQYFGPGTRLTVT.

The rearrangement uses TRBV2 and TRBJ1-3; D uncertain. Germline V lookup: CDR1 SNHLY, CDR2 FYNNEI. This CDR3 is built from 15 residues. Trimming removed 6 bases at V and 2 bases at J, with 14 bases between. The CDR3, as DNA: TGTGCCAGCAGCCAGACACCGATGACTGGAAACACCATATATTTT. Protein: CASSQTPMTGNTIYF.

The CDR3 region is CASSLEVAVGYEQYF. Written as DNA, the CDR3 is TGTGCCAGCAGCTTAGAAGTCGCGGTGGGCTACGAGCAGTACTTC. V gene TRBV7-9 combines with J gene TRBJ2-7; no definite D call. Germline values: CDR1 SEHNR, CDR2 FQNEAQ (reference sequence). The CDR3 is 15 amino acids. Trimming took off 1 base at V and 3 bases at J, with 13 bases between the two ends.

The chain links TRBV5-1 to TRBJ1-1, with D unclear. The germline CDR1 and CDR2 sequences are SGHRS and YFSETQ. Trimming removed 5 bases at V and 0 bases at J, with 11 bases between. This CDR3 contains 14 residues. CDR3: CASRIESMNTEAFF. The CDR3 DNA follows: TGCGCCAGCAGAATTGAGAGCATGAACACTGAAGCTTTCTTT.

The V call is TRBV30, the J call TRBJ2-1; D uncertain. The CDR3 loop spans 11 amino acids. Trimming left V 5 bases short and J 6 bases short, with 8 bases between. Germline values: CDR1 GTSNPN, CDR2 SVGIG (reference sequence). The CDR3 DNA reads TGTGCCTGGGGCAGTGGCAATGAGCAGTTCTTC. It yields the protein CAWGSGNEQFF.

The chain employs TRBV13 and TRBJ1-3; no clear D. Germline CDR1 is PRHDT and CDR2 is FYEKMQ (reference sequence). The CDR3 spans 16 residues. Trimming took 0 bases from V and 0 from J, leaving 9 bases between them. CDR3 region: CASSLGDTTSGNTIYF. CDR3 bases: TGTGCCAGCAGCTTAGGAGACACCACCTCTGGAAACACCATATATTTT.

This chain uses TRBV18 with TRBJ2-1; maybe TRBD1 (6 bases). Germline CDR1 KGHSH, CDR2 LQKENI. The germline V and J ends were trimmed by 6 bases and 5 bases, with 11 bases remaining between them. This CDR3 is built from 13 residues. Here the CDR3 reads CASSLGQNNEQFF. The CDR3 DNA sequence: TGTGCCAGCTCCCTCGGACAGAACAATGAGCAGTTCTTC.

Only one count was recorded for this clone. This chain connects TRBV28 to TRBJ1-1, with a weak D call TRBD1 (5 bases). This CDR3 comprises 15 residues. Germline V gene lookup returns CDR1 MDHEN and CDR2 SYDVKM. V was trimmed by 2 bases and J by 1 base, leaving 11 bases between them. The CDR3 DNA is TGTGCCAGCAGTTTAGGGGGGACGGGGAACACTGAAGCTTTCTTT. Amino acids: CASSLGGTGNTEAFF.

This chain links TRBV4-1 with TRBJ1-2; perhaps TRBD1 as D (5 bases). The germline V gene encodes CDR1 MGHRA and CDR2 YSYEKL. The length of the CDR3 is 14 residues. Trimming shortened V by 1 base and J by 2 bases, and 8 bases separated the two germline ends. CDR3 nucleotides: TGCGCCAGCAGCCAAGGGGGCCAGAACTATGGCTACACCTTC. Its translation is CASSQGGQNYGYTF.

J is TRBJ2-1 and V is TRBV11-3, with D hard to call. The CDR3 has 13 amino acids. In germline, CDR1 is SGHNT, CDR2 YENEEA. V gave up 4 bases and J gave up 8 bases, with 12 bases separating them. The CDR3 sequence is CASSYQSPDEQFF. The CDR3 DNA reads as TGTGCCAGCAGCTACCAGTCGCCAGATGAGCAGTTCTTC. Filled out from reference TRBV11-3 and TRBJ2-1, the complete variable domain reads EAGVVQSPRYKIIEKKQPVAFWCNPISGHNTLYWYLQNLGQGPELLIRYENEEAVDDSQLPKDRFSAERLKGVDSTLKIQPAELGDSAVYLCASSYQSPDEQFFGPGTRLTVL.

V usage is TRBV28 and J usage is TRBJ1-2; a weak D match, TRBD1 (6 bases). This CDR3 contains 15 residues. Trimming cost V 5 bases and J 3 bases, with 16 bases left between them. Germline V CDR1 and CDR2: MDHEN, SYDVKM. The CDR3: CASSPLEQGYYGYTF. The CDR3 DNA is TGTGCCAGCAGTCCATTGGAACAGGGATACTATGGCTACACCTTC.